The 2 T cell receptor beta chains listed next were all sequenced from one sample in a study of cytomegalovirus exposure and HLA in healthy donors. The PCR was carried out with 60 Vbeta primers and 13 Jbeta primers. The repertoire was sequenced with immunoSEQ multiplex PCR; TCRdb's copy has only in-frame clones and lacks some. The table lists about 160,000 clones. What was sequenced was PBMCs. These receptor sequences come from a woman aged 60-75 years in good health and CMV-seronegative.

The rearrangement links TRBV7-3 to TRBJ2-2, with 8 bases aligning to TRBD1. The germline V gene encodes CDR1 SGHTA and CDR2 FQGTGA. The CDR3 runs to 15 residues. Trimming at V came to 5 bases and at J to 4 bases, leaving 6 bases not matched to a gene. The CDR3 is CASSPQGASTGELFF. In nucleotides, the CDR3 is TGTGCCAGCAGCCCTCAGGGGGCGAGCACCGGGGAGCTGTTTTTT. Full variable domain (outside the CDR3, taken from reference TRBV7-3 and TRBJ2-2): GAGVSQTPSNKVTEKGKYVELRCDPISGHTALYWYRQSLGQGPEFLIYFQGTGAADDSGLPNDRFFAVRPEGSVSTLKIQRTERGDSAVYLCASSPQGASTGELFFGEGSRLTVL.

The CDR3 DNA is TGTGCCATCAGGACCGGGACAGAGTACAATGAGCAGTTCTTC. The encoded protein is CAIRTGTEYNEQFF. V usage is TRBV10-3 and J usage is TRBJ2-1, with TRBD1 matching 7 bases. The J segment lost 4 bases and the V segment lost 6 bases, leaving 6 bases of the junction unmatched. The CDR3 totals 14 residues. CDR1 ENHRY and CDR2 SYGVKD come from the germline V gene.